The sequence of this T cell receptor beta chain was determined in a study of blood T cell repertoires in COVID-19. Study summary: Samples came from the United States, Italy and Spain, spanning acute and convalescent COVID-19. Sources were T cells, B-cell-depleted T cells, or PBMCs; the material itself was cDNA or gDNA.

Germline V gene lookup returns CDR1 SNHLY and CDR2 FYNNEI. The ends were cut back, 6 bases at V and 0 bases at J, with 12 bases in the middle. The CDR3 sequence is 15 residues long. Source study methods: Researchers report that nucleated cell counts were estimated from reference gene primer amplification. Here immunoSEQ multiplex PCR was the method, and the copy in TCRdb shows in-frame clones only, minus some. That table gives V, J and clone size, and the DNA gave D and trimming. The data show 25,000 or so clones, 94% seen once. Sequenced: peripheral blood. The chain employs TRBV2 and TRBJ1-3, with D possibly being TRBD1 (6 bases). The receptor was isolated from a woman aged 50 to 60 with active COVID-19. The CDR3 protein is CASSLGASSGNTIYF. The DNA for the CDR3 is TGTGCCAGCAGCCTGGGGGCCTCCTCTGGAAACACCATATATTTT.